The clone carrying this T cell receptor (beta chain) has only a few counts. Its antigen is undetermined. This record belongs to a study of beta chain features in type 1 diabetes. Germline V lookup: CDR1 SGDLS, CDR2 YYNGEE. There are 15 residues in the CDR3. Trimming removed 8 bases from V and 3 bases from J; junction bases left unmatched: 12. The sequenced template was cDNA made from the entire isolated RNA. Profiling relied on immunoSEQ multiplex PCR, and the TCRdb table lists in-frame clones only, not all of them. The sample yields approximately 170,000 clones, approximately 8.4% seen once. General study results and limits: Among all four CD4+ subsets, Type 1 diabetes patients had TCRB CDR3s that were moderately but significantly shorter. For TCRB rearrangement, an influence of HLA type remained unresolved here.

J is TRBJ2-3 and V is TRBV9; 7 bases map to TRBD1. This TCR was sampled from a man aged 18 to 29 with type 1 diabetes. Source material: central memory CD4+ T cells from blood. The DNA of the CDR3 is TGTGCCAGTTCCATACGGGACAGTTTAACAGATACGCAGTATTTT. Residues: CASSIRDSLTDTQYF.